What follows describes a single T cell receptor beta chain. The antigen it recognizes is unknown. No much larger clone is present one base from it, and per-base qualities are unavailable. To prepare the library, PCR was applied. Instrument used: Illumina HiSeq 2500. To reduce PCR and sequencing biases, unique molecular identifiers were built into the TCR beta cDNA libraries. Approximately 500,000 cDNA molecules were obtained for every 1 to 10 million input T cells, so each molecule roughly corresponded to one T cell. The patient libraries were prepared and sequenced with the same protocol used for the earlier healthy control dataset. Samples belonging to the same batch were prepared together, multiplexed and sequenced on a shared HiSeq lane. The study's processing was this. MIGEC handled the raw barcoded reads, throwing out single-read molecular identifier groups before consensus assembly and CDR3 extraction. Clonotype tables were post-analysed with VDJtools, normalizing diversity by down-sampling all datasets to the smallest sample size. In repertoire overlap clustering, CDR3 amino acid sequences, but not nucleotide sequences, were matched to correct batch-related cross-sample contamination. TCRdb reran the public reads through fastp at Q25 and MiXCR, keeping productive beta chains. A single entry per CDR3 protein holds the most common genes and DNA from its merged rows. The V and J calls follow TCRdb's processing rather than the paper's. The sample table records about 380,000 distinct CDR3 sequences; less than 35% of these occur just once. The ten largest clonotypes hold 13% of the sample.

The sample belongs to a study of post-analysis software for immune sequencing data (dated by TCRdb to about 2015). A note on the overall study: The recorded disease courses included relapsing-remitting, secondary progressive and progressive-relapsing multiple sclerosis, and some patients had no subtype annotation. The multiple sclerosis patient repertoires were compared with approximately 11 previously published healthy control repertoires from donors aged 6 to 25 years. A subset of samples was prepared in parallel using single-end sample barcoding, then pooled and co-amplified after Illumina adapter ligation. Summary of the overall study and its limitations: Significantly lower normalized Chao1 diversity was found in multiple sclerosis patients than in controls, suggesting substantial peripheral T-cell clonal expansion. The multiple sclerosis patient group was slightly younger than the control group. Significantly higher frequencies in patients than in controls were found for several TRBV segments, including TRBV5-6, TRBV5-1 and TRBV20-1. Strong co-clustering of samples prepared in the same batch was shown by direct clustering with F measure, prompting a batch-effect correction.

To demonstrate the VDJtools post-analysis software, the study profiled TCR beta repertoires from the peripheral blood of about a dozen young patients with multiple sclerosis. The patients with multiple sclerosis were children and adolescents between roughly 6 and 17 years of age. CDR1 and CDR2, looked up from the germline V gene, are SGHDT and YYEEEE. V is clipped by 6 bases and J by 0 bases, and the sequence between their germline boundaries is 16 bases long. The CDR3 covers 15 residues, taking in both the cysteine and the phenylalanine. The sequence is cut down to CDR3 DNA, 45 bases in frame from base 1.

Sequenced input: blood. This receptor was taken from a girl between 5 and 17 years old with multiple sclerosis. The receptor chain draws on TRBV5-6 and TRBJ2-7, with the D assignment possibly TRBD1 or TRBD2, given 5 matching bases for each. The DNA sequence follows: TGTGCCAGCACCAGGTTTGGGACGGGCTCCTACGAGCAGTACTTC. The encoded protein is CASTRFGTGSYEQYF.